The next 12 T cell receptor beta chains were all read from a single sample in a study of follicular helper T cells after annual influenza vaccination. Profiling relied on immunoSEQ multiplex PCR, and the TCRdb table lists in-frame clones only, not all of them. The sample lists nearly 9,000 clones; approximately 86% were seen once. Time point denoted: 2013-2014 season, 7 days after vaccination. The sample in question was CXCR5+ CD38- circulating T follicular helper cells from blood, obtained 7 days after influenza vaccination. Subset described: circulating Tfh, non-naive CD4+CXCR5+PD-1+ (ICOS+CD38+ or ICOS-CD38-). All receptors come from an adult who received the influenza vaccine.

This clone has just one count. J is TRBJ1-5 and V is TRBV7-2; 10 bases match TRBD1. CDR3 length: 15 amino acids. J lost 5 bases, V lost 6 bases, and 7 bases had no gene match. Germline CDR1 is SGHTA and CDR2 is FQGNSA. CDR3 sequence (DNA): TGTGCCAGCAGTTTTCGGACAGGGGGGGATCAGCCCCAGCATTTT. It translates to CASSFRTGGDQPQHF.

This chain connects TRBV5-1 to TRBJ1-1, with D possibly TRBD1 on 5 matching bases. The ends were cut back, 4 bases at V and 0 bases at J, with 10 bases in the middle. The CDR3 extends over 14 amino acids. Germline values: CDR1 SGHRS, CDR2 YFSETQ. This CDR3 reads CASSPSTVNTEAFF. The CDR3 DNA is TGCGCCAGCAGCCCGTCGACAGTGAACACTGAAGCTTTCTTT.

This clone has a single count. The chain couples TRBV7-2 to TRBJ1-1, with 9 bases fitting TRBD1. This CDR3 has 14 residues. Germline CDR1 SGHTA, CDR2 FQGNSA. Trimming at V came to 3 bases and at J to 5 bases, leaving 4 bases not matched to a gene. As DNA, the CDR3 is TGTGCCAGCAGCTTTTCGGACAGGGGAACTGAAGCTTTCTTT. Protein: CASSFSDRGTEAFF.

The V and J genes are TRBV25-1 and TRBJ2-3; 7 bases match TRBD2. This CDR3 spans 14 amino acids. V trimming: 4 bases; J trimming: 0 bases; junction bases outside the gene matches: 1. Germline V gives CDR1 MGHDK, CDR2 SYGVNS. The CDR3 here is CASSVSGSTDTQYF. CDR3 sequence (DNA): TGTGCCAGCAGTGTTAGCGGGAGCACAGATACGCAGTATTTT.

This chain links TRBV7-3 with TRBJ2-5, with D perhaps matching TRBD1 or TRBD2 (6 bases each). Germline-derived CDR1 and CDR2 are SGHTA and FQGTGA. This CDR3 contains 15 residues. V lost 5 bases and J lost 5, with 18 bases in between. The CDR3 here is CASSPRGGRWETQYF. In nucleotides, the CDR3 is TGTGCCAGCAGCCCCAGAGGGGGGAGGTGGGAGACCCAGTACTTC.

This chain joins TRBV5-4 and TRBJ2-5, with 7 bases matching TRBD1. V lost 3 bases, J lost 3 bases, and 5 bases stayed unmatched. The CDR3 totals 14 residues. From germline, CDR1 is SGHNT and CDR2 YYREEE (reference sequence). The CDR3 region is CASSSTGLKETQYF. DNA of the CDR3: TGTGCCAGCAGCTCGACAGGGCTCAAAGAGACCCAGTACTTC.

The chain is built from TRBV28 and TRBJ1-3; no definite D call. Germline CDR1 reads MDHEN; CDR2 reads SYDVKM. CDR3 length: 12 residues. The V end was cut by 5 bases, the J end by 1 base, with 3 bases between. The CDR3: CASSTSGNTIYF. Here the CDR3 DNA reads TGTGCCAGCAGTACTTCTGGAAACACCATATATTTT.

This clone was picked up one time. The gene calls are TRBV19 and TRBJ1-2, with D possibly TRBD1 on 5 matching bases. The CDR3 is made up of 14 amino acids. CDR1 and CDR2 (germline): LNHDA, SQIVND (reference sequence). The V and J ends lost 10 bases and 6 bases respectively, with 21 bases between them. The CDR3 DNA reads TGTGCCACCTCCCTCAGGGCGCAGGTTGATGGCTACACCTTC. This gives the protein CATSLRAQVDGYTF. The whole variable domain, filled in from reference TRBV19 and TRBJ1-2, reads DGGITQSPKYLFRKEGQNVTLSCEQNLNHDAMYWYRQDPGQGLRLIYYSQIVNDFQKGDIAEGYSVSREKKESFPLTVTSAQKNPTAFYLCATSLRAQVDGYTFGSGTRLTVV.

The chain has TRBV21-1 and TRBJ1-4; no check of the table's D call, TRBD1, against the DNA was made. TRBV21-1 is designated a pseudogene. The CDR3 has 17 amino acids. The CDR3 nucleotides read TGTGCCAGCAGCAAAGAGGGACAGGGGGCCGAGAATGAAAAACTGTTTTTT. Encoded protein: CASSKEGQGAENEKLFF.

The chain combines TRBV7-7 with TRBJ2-2; TRBD1 aligns across 9 bases. This CDR3 has 16 residues. The V gene's germline CDR1 is SSHAT and CDR2 FNYEAQ (reference sequence). V was clipped by 6 bases and J by 4 bases; unmatched bases: 9. CDR3: CASSRTGGAGTGELFF. The DNA of the CDR3 is TGTGCCAGCAGTCGCACAGGGGGCGCTGGCACCGGGGAGCTGTTTTTT.

V gene TRBV5-1 combines with J gene TRBJ2-5; D call uncertain. The length of the CDR3 is 13 residues. V lost 3 bases to trimming and J lost 4 bases, with 10 bases between them. Germline V CDR1 and CDR2: SGHRS, YFSETQ. CDR3: CASSWSNSETQYF. CDR3 nucleotides: TGCGCCAGCAGCTGGTCGAACTCAGAGACCCAGTACTTC.

The chain is built from TRBV7-2 and TRBJ2-7; 9 bases map to TRBD1. The germline V gene encodes CDR1 SGHTA and CDR2 FQGNSA. This CDR3 contains 15 residues. Unmatched junction bases numbered 5, after V lost 1 base and J lost 4 bases. Written as DNA, the CDR3 is TGTGCCAGCAGCTTAGGCAGGGGACAGGGTTACGAGCAGTACTTC. Translation: CASSLGRGQGYEQYF. Using reference TRBV7-2 and TRBJ2-7 for the parts outside the CDR3, the full variable domain is GAGVSQSPSNKVTEKGKDVELRCDPISGHTALYWYRQSLGQGLEFLIYFQGNSAPDKSGLPSDRFSAERTGGSVSTLTIQRTQQEDSAVYLCASSLGRGQGYEQYFGPGTRLTVT.